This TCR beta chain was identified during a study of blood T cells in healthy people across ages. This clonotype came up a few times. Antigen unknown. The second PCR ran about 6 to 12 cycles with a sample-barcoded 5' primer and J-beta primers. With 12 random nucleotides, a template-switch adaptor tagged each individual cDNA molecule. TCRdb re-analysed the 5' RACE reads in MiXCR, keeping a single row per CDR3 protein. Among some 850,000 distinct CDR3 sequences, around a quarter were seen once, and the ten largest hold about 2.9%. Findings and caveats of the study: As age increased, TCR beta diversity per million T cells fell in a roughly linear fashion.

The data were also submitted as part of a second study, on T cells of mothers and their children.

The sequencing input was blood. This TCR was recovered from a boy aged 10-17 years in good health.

CDR3: CSFQRGRQETQYF. The CDR3 DNA follows: TGCAGCTTCCAACGGGGGCGGCAGGAGACCCAGTACTTC. This sequence joins TRBV29-1 and TRBJ2-7, with D tentatively TRBD1 or TRBD2 (6 bases each). Matching the DNA end better, TRBJ2-5 makes the J call doubtful. The CDR3 length is 13 residues. Per the germline V gene, CDR1 is SQVTM and CDR2 is ANQGSEA.